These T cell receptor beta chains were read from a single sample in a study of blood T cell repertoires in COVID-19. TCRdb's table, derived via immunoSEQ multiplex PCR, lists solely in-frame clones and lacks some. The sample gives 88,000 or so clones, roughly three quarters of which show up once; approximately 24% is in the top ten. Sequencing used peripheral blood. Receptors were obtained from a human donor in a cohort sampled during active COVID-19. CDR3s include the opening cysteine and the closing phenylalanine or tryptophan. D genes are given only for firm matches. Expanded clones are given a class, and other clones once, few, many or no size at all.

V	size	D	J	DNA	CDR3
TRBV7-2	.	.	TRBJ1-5	TGTGCCAGCAGCCCACAGGGTGGGCAGCCCCAGCATTTT	CASSPQGGQPQHF
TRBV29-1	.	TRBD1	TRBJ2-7	TGCAGCGCCAATCCTGCAGGGGGCAACGAGCAGTACTTC	CSANPAGGNEQYF
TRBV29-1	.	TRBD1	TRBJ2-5	TGCAGCGTTGGTGGGACAGGGGGCTCGGAGACCCAGTACTTC	CSVGGTGGSETQYF
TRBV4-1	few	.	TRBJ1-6	TGCGCCAGCAGCCAAGAGGAGACTCGGAAGGACACCCTCCACTTT	CASSQEETRKDTLHF
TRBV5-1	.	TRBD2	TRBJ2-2	TGCGCCAGCAGCGAGACCCCCGCGGGAGAGAACACCGGGGAGCTGTTTTTT	CASSETPAGENTGELFF
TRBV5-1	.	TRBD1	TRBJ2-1	TGCGCCAGCAGCCCGCGGACAGGGAACGATGAGCAGTTCTTC	CASSPRTGNDEQFF
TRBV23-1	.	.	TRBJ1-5	TGCGCCAGCAGTCAGCGGAGCAATCAGCCCCAGCATTTT	CASSQRSNQPQHF
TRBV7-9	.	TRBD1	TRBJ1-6	TGTGCCAGCAGCTTAGGGACAGGGGGCGCGGATTCACCCCTCCACTTT	CASSLGTGGADSPLHF
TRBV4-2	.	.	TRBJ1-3	TGTGCCAGCAGCCAAGAAGCAGCGGAAAAAAACACCATATATTTT	CASSQEAAEKNTIYF
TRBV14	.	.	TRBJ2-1	TGTGCCAGCAGCCTCGCGGGGCCCAACAATGAGCAGTTCTTC	CASSLAGPNNEQFF
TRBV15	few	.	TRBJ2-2	TGTGCCACCAGCCGGCGCCTAGAATTCGGCGGGGAGCTGTTTTTT	CATSRRLEFGGELFF
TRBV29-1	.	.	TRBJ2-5	TGCAGCGTTGAAACCTACAGGGTAGAGACCCAGTACTTC	CSVETYRVETQYF
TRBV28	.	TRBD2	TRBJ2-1	TGTGCCAGCAGTTCCGGGACTAGCGGGTGGTCTGGTGAGCAGTTCTTC	CASSSGTSGWSGEQFF
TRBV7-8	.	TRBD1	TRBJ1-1	TGTGCCAGCAGTTCTCGGACAGGTATCAACACTGAAGCTTTCTTT	CASSSRTGINTEAFF
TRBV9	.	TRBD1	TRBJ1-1	TGTGCCAGCAGCGCGGCCGGGACAGGGAACACTGAAGCTTTCTTT	CASSAAGTGNTEAFF
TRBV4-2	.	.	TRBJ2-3	TGTGCCAGCAGCTATGCGGGTGGGAACACAGATACGCAGTATTTT	CASSYAGGNTDTQYF
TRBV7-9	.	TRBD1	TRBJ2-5	TGTGCCAGCAGCCCTCAAGGGGGCGCTGAGACCCAGTACTTC	CASSPQGGAETQYF
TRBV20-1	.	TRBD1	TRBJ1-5	TGCAGTGCTAGTCAGGGGGGCGAGGATCAGCCCCAGCATTTT	CSASQGGEDQPQHF
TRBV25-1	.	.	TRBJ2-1	TGTGCCAGCAGTGGTACTAGTTCGGGTCCGGGCCACAATGAGCAGTTCTTC	CASSGTSSGPGHNEQFF
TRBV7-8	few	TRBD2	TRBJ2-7	TGTGCCAGCAGCTTAGGGCTAGCGGGAGGAAACGAGCAGTACTTC	CASSLGLAGGNEQYF
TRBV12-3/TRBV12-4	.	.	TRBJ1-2	TGTGCCAGCAGTCCCAGGATGGATGGCTACACCTTC	CASSPRMDGYTF
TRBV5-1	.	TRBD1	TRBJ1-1	TGCGCCAGCAGCTTGTGGGGACAGGGGAAGGACACTGAAGCTTTCTTT	CASSLWGQGKDTEAFF
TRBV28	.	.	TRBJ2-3	TGTGCCACCTCCAGCGATCTTGGCACAGATACGCAGTATTTT	CATSSDLGTDTQYF
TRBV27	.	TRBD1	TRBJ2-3	TGTGCCAGCAGTTCCGGGACAGGGGATACGCAGTATTTT	CASSSGTGDTQYF
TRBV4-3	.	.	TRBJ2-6	TGCGCCAGCAGCCAGAGTTTAGCCGGGGCCAACGTCCTGACTTTC	CASSQSLAGANVLTF
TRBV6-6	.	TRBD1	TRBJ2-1	TGTGCCAGCAGCCCTCCGGGACAGTTTTTCTTC	CASSPPGQFFF
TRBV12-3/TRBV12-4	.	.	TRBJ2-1	TGTGCCAGCAGTTTCTTCCATGAGCAGTTCTTC	CASSFFHEQFF
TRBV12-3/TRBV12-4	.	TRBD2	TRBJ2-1	TGTGCCAGCAGTTTGTCAGCGGGAGACGAGCAGTTCTTC	CASSLSAGDEQFF
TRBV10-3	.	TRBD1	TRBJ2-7	TGTGCCATCAGAGGGGACAGTCCCTACGAGCAGTACTTC	CAIRGDSPYEQYF
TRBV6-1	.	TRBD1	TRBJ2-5	TGTGCCAGCAGTGAAGGTTGGGGACAGTCGGCCCAAGAGACCCAGTACTTC	CASSEGWGQSAQETQYF
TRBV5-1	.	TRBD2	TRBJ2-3	TGCGCCAGCATGGTGGGAGCGGGGGATACGCAGTATTTT	CASMVGAGDTQYF
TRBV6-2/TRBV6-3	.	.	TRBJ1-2	TGTGCCAGCAGTTCCGCCAGGACTAACTATGGCTACACCTTC	CASSSARTNYGYTF
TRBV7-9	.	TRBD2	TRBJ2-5	TGTGCCAGCAGCTTTCGTAGCGGGCGCCCCCTCGTTGAGACCCAGTACTTC	CASSFRSGRPLVETQYF
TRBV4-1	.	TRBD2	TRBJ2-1	TGCGCCAGCTTTCCGGGACTAGCGGGAGAGGGTGAGCAGTTCTTC	CASFPGLAGEGEQFF
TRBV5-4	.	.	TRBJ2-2	TGTGCCAGCAAAACTCTAGGAACCTGGGTAGCCACCGGGGAGCTGTTTTTT	CASKTLGTWVATGELFF
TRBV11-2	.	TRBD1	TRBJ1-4	TGTGCCAGCAGCTTAGATGGGGGACAGGGGAATGAAAAACTGTTTTTT	CASSLDGGQGNEKLFF
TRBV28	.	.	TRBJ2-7	TGTGCCAGCAGTCTGGGGGGATCCCTCATCGAGCAGTACTTC	CASSLGGSLIEQYF
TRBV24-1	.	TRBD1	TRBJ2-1	TGTGCCACCAGTGCAGGGGGCAATGAGCAGTTCTTC	CATSAGGNEQFF
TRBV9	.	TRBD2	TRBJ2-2	TGTGCCAGCAGCGTAGGACTAGCGGGATTGGTCGGGGAGCTGTTTTTT	CASSVGLAGLVGELFF
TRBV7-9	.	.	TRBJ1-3	TGTGCCAGCAGCTTGAGAGAAGCCATATATTTT	CASSLREAIYF
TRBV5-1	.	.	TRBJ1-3	TGCGCCAGCAGCTTGGGTCCGCAGGGCTCTGGAAACACCATATATTTT	CASSLGPQGSGNTIYF